These 28 T cell receptor beta chains came from one sample sequenced in a study of T cell responses to AZD1222 COVID-19 vaccine. The method was immunoSEQ multiplex PCR; TCRdb's version includes in-frame clones alone and lacks a portion of them. The data hold about 100,000 clones, with roughly 87% observed a single time. The sample was peripheral blood, taken on day 0 of AZD1222 vaccination. The receptor set was obtained from an adult in good health.

This chain joins TRBV11-3 and TRBJ2-1; possible D gene TRBD2, 5 bases. This CDR3 is 15 amino acids long. Trimming pared 5 bases from V and 5 bases from J, leaving 16 bases between. Germline loops: CDR1 SGHNT, CDR2 YENEEA. CDR3 protein: CASSGGVLQNNEQFF. In DNA form, the CDR3 reads TGTGCCAGCAGCGGAGGCGTCCTTCAAAACAATGAGCAGTTCTTC.

The rearrangement links TRBV6-6 to TRBJ2-7; possible D gene TRBD1, 6 bases. Looked up from germline, CDR1 is MNHNY and CDR2 is SVGAGI (reference sequence). The CDR3 extends over 12 amino acids. Trimming cost V 11 bases and J 1 base, with 12 bases left between them. CDR3 nucleotide sequence: TGTGCCGCTGGGGGCTTATCCTACGAGCAGTACTTC. Protein product: CAAGGLSYEQYF.

V and J are TRBV18 and TRBJ2-2; D gene unclear. Trimming removed 2 bases at V and 4 bases at J, with 8 bases between. This CDR3 is 14 amino acids long. In germline, CDR1 is KGHSH, CDR2 LQKENI. CDR3 loop: CASSPSAATGELFF. The CDR3 DNA sequence: TGTGCCAGCTCACCAAGTGCTGCCACCGGGGAGCTGTTTTTT.

In this sample, this clone turned up once. This chain uses TRBV4-1 with TRBJ2-7, with 14 bases identical to TRBD2. The CDR3 totals 17 residues. Germline CDR1 MGHRA, CDR2 YSYEKL. The J segment lost 4 bases and the V segment lost 0 bases, leaving 5 bases of the junction unmatched. CDR3 in amino acids: CASSQEGTSGSLYEQYF. CDR3 DNA: TGCGCCAGCAGCCAAGAAGGGACTAGCGGGAGTTTATACGAGCAGTACTTC.

The chain links TRBV3-1 (or the pseudogene TRBV3-2) to TRBJ1-6, with D uncertain. V lost 0 bases, J lost 0 bases, and 9 bases lay in between. The CDR3 is 17 residues long. CDR1 is LGHDT and CDR2 is YNNKEL in the germline V gene (reference sequence). CDR3 protein: CASSQDLPSSYNSPLHF. The DNA of the CDR3 is TGTGCCAGCAGCCAAGATCTCCCGAGCTCCTATAATTCACCCCTCCACTTT.

In this sample, this clone turned up a few times. The CDR3 bases are TGCGCCAGCAGTCAACCCGGGACACCCCTCCAATACTATGGCTACACCTTC. This codes for CASSQPGTPLQYYGYTF. This sequence joins TRBV23-1 and TRBJ1-2; perhaps TRBD1 as D (6 bases). TRBV23-1 carries the ORF label, with uncertain function. This CDR3 contains 17 residues. Trimming left V 2 bases short and J 3 bases short, with 19 bases between.

The rearrangement joins TRBV27 to TRBJ2-7, with no clear D. The CDR3 sequence is 14 residues long. Trimming removed 6 bases at V and 1 base at J, with 13 bases between. From germline, CDR1 is MNHEY and CDR2 SMNVEV (reference sequence). The CDR3 bases are TGTGCCAGCAGGCCTCAGGTAGCATCCTACGAGCAGTACTTC. Encoded protein: CASRPQVASYEQYF.

This chain links TRBV2 with TRBJ1-4; the D is unclear. The V gene's germline CDR1 is SNHLY and CDR2 FYNNEI. Trimming stripped 8 bases from V and 16 bases from J, with 32 bases between. The CDR3 runs to 16 residues. The CDR3 protein is CASLPVFGGGLLWKFF. The CDR3 DNA follows: TGTGCCAGCCTTCCGGTCTTCGGCGGTGGGCTGCTTTGGAAGTTTTTT.

The chain employs TRBV30 and TRBJ2-1, with 7 bases matching TRBD2. The germline CDR1 and CDR2 sequences are GTSNPN and SVGIG (reference sequence). The V and J ends lost 3 bases and 7 bases, in that order; junction bases with no gene match: 12. This CDR3 has 15 amino acids. The CDR3 protein is CAWSSLAGDNNEQFF. The CDR3 DNA sequence: TGTGCCTGGAGCTCCCTGGCGGGAGATAATAATGAGCAGTTCTTC.

V gene TRBV6-5 combines with J gene TRBJ1-1, with 8 bases that match TRBD1. Germline assignment: CDR1 MNHEY and CDR2 SVGAGI. V shed 10 bases, J shed 0 bases, and the junction held 7 bases outside the gene matches. CDR3 length: 14 residues. Written as DNA, the CDR3 is TGTGCCACTCTACAGGGGGACATGAACACTGAAGCTTTCTTT. This encodes CATLQGDMNTEAFF.

The chain uses TRBV5-1 and TRBJ1-6; no definite D call. There are 14 residues in the CDR3. Germline V CDR1 and CDR2: SGHRS, YFSETQ. V was cut by 0 bases and J by 5 bases, with 6 bases left in between. CDR3 DNA sequence: TGCGCCAGCAGCTTGGCGGTAGATAATTCACCCCTCCACTTT. Its translation: CASSLAVDNSPLHF.

The J gene is TRBJ2-1, the V gene TRBV5-1; D remains ambiguous. CDR3 length: 13 residues. The ends were cut back, 0 bases at V and 8 bases at J, with 9 bases in the middle. Germline V gene data show CDR1 as SGHRS and CDR2 as YFSETQ. CDR3 in amino acids: CASSLANADEQFF. CDR3 coding DNA: TGCGCCAGCAGCTTGGCAAATGCAGATGAGCAGTTCTTC.

The V call is TRBV5-1, the J call TRBJ2-7; D is undetermined. The V gene's germline CDR1 is SGHRS and CDR2 YFSETQ. V lost 4 bases and J 0 bases, leaving 5 bases between the germline ends. The CDR3 runs 12 residues. CDR3 sequence (DNA): TGCGCCAGCAGCATGAGCTCCTACGAGCAGTACTTC. As protein: CASSMSSYEQYF.

This chain links TRBV15 with TRBJ2-1, with 7 bases identical to TRBD1. The CDR3 loop spans 16 amino acids. Germline V CDR1 and CDR2: LNHNV, YYDKDF (reference sequence). The ends lost 5 bases at V and 3 bases at J; junction bases unmatched: 10. CDR3 in amino acids: CATSRTRDRLYNEQFF. The CDR3 nucleotides are TGTGCCACCAGCCGAACCCGGGACAGACTCTACAATGAGCAGTTCTTC.

V and J are TRBV27 and TRBJ2-1; 11 nucleotides match TRBD2. Trimming at V came to 4 bases and at J to 1 base, leaving 15 bases not matched to a gene. Germline V lookup: CDR1 MNHEY, CDR2 SMNVEV (reference sequence). The CDR3 runs to 20 residues. The CDR3 coding sequence is TGTGCCAGCAGTTCCAGATCACTAGCGGGAGTCTTAGGTTCCTACAATGAGCAGTTCTTC. This codes for CASSSRSLAGVLGSYNEQFF.

Only a few counts were recorded for this clone. The chain couples TRBV28 to TRBJ2-7, with a possible D match to TRBD2 (6 bases). V lost 0 bases and J 3 bases, leaving 9 bases between the germline ends. CDR1 MDHEN and CDR2 SYDVKM come from the germline V gene. This CDR3 has 14 residues. The CDR3 nucleotides read TGTGCCAGCAGTTTATGGTTGGGGGGCTACGAGCAGTACTTC. Residues: CASSLWLGGYEQYF.

The sample holds a few counts of this clone. This chain connects TRBV4-2 to TRBJ2-1; 13 bases align to TRBD2. Germline lookup yields CDR1 LGHNA and CDR2 YNFKEQ. With V trimmed by 4 bases and J by 6 bases, 6 bases remained unmatched. The CDR3 contains 16 residues. The CDR3 region has the DNA TGTGCCAGCAGCCGCACTAGCGGGAGGGGCTCCAATGAGCAGTTCTTC. Protein: CASSRTSGRGSNEQFF.

This clone appeared a single time. Here the CDR3 DNA reads TGCGCCAGCAGTGGACGGGATCTCCCAGATACGCAGTATTTT. Translated: CASSGRDLPDTQYF. The genes are TRBV10-1 and TRBJ2-3, with D tentatively TRBD2 (5 bases). CDR1 and CDR2 from the germline V gene are WNHNN and SYGVQD (reference sequence). CDR3 size: 14 residues. Deletions cut 4 bases from V and 4 bases from J, with 12 bases between.

In the case of this clone: Additional DNA sequences in this sample encode the identical CDR3. The chain employs TRBV5-4 and TRBJ2-7; D is perhaps TRBD1 (6 bases). Deletions cut 2 bases from V and 4 bases from J, with 13 bases between. CDR3 size: 14 residues. Germline V CDR1 and CDR2: SGHNT, YYREEE (reference sequence). CDR3 protein: CASSLDQGPYEQYF. Here the CDR3 DNA reads TGTGCCAGCAGCTTAGATCAGGGGCCTTACGAGCAGTACTTC.

The CDR3 here is CASSLPSTGNTGELFF. The CDR3 nucleotides are TGCGCCAGCAGCCTCCCCTCAACAGGGAACACCGGGGAGCTGTTTTTT. The chain joins TRBV4-1 to TRBJ2-2, with D possibly being TRBD1 (5 bases). The CDR3 runs 16 residues. V gave up 4 bases and J gave up 1 base, with 13 bases separating them. Germline-derived CDR1 and CDR2 are MGHRA and YSYEKL.

The chain recombines TRBV6-1 with TRBJ2-3; TRBD2 aligns across 8 bases. The germline V gene encodes CDR1 MNHNS and CDR2 SASEGT. CDR3 length: 17 amino acids. The trim removed 2 bases at V and 0 bases at J, leaving 7 bases unmatched. CDR3 residues: CASSEMRIAGSTDTQYF. For the CDR3, the DNA is TGTGCCAGCAGTGAAATGCGTATAGCGGGGAGCACAGATACGCAGTATTTT.

Points on this clone: Other DNA sequences of this sample code for an identical CDR3. The rearrangement uses TRBV10-3 and TRBJ2-2, with D maybe TRBD1 (6 bases). The CDR3 is made up of 13 amino acids. Trimming shortened V by 4 bases and J by 5 bases, and 8 bases separated the two germline ends. CDR1 is ENHRY, CDR2 SYGVKD, per germline. CDR3 sequence reads: CAISGTGTGELFF. CDR3 bases: TGTGCCATCAGTGGAACAGGGACCGGGGAGCTGTTTTTT.

The chain recombines TRBV7-8 with TRBJ2-7; D ambiguous. The CDR3 contains 13 residues. V dropped 1 base and J dropped 2 bases, with 6 bases sitting between them. CDR1 is SGHVS, CDR2 FQNEAQ, per germline. The CDR3 is CASSLVETYEQYF. CDR3 DNA: TGTGCCAGCAGCTTAGTCGAGACCTACGAGCAGTACTTC.

By share, this clone counts as medium-sized. The V call is TRBV4-2, the J call TRBJ1-5; 11 nucleotides align to TRBD1. Trimming at V came to 4 bases and at J to 11 bases, leaving 10 bases not matched to a gene. This CDR3 has 15 amino acids. CDR1 is LGHNA and CDR2 is YNFKEQ in the germline V gene. This CDR3 reads CASSLTGTGGWAQHF. CDR3 DNA: TGTGCCAGCAGCCTTACTGGGACAGGGGGTTGGGCCCAGCATTTT.

The rearrangement links TRBV7-6 to TRBJ1-1; the D gene is possibly TRBD1 (5 bases). Trimming pared 3 bases from V and 3 bases from J, leaving 14 bases between. This CDR3 comprises 15 residues. Germline V gene data show CDR1 as SGHVS and CDR2 as FNYEAQ. The CDR3 loop is CASSFNAGLDTEAFF. For the CDR3, the DNA is TGTGCCAGCAGCTTTAATGCAGGGCTGGACACTGAAGCTTTCTTT. Drawing the rest from reference TRBV7-6 and TRBJ1-1, the complete variable domain is GAGVSQSPRYKVTKRGQDVALRCDPISGHVSLYWYRQALGQGPEFLTYFNYEAQQDKSGLPNDRFSAERPEGSISTLTIQRTEQRDSAMYRCASSFNAGLDTEAFFGQGTRLTVV.

J is TRBJ2-7 and V is TRBV30, with a weak D call TRBD1 (5 bases). This CDR3 has 14 amino acids. CDR1 is GTSNPN, CDR2 SVGIG, per germline (reference sequence). The V gene lost 1 base and the J gene lost 4 bases, with 14 bases spanning the gap. The CDR3 spells CAWSGDPNRYEQYF. The CDR3 region has the DNA TGTGCCTGGAGTGGAGATCCAAACAGGTACGAGCAGTACTTC.

This clone was recorded only once. This chain joins TRBV25-1 and TRBJ2-7; 9 nucleotides align to TRBD2. The CDR3 has 15 residues. J lost 6 bases, V lost 2 bases, and 8 bases had no gene match. In germline, CDR1 is MGHDK, CDR2 SYGVNS. The CDR3 DNA reads as TGTGCCAGCAGTGAAAGGGGTAGCGGGAGCGTCGAGCAGTACTTC. This encodes CASSERGSGSVEQYF.

This clone was seen once. The chain couples TRBV12-5 to TRBJ2-3; weak D call: TRBD1 (7 bases). CDR1 and CDR2 (germline): LGHNT, FRNRAP. The CDR3 extends over 17 amino acids. V lost 0 bases and J lost 3, with 16 bases in between. The CDR3 DNA reads as TGTGCTAGTGGTTTGGTACGACAGGGAGGCTGGACAGATACGCAGTATTTT. It yields the protein CASGLVRQGGWTDTQYF.